The clone carrying this T cell receptor (beta chain) was counted many times. The target antigen is unknown. This sample was taken from a study of molecular identifiers for immune sequencing clone quantification. Study-level points and caveats: Clonotypes surpassing 20 RNA copies contained over 97% of effector molecules, versus under 1% in naive cells. Sharing of a barcode by identical TCR molecules could cause highly expanded clone sizes to be underestimated.

Germline CDR1 is MDHEN and CDR2 is SYDVKM. The CDR3 loop spans 15 amino acids. Trimming left V 4 bases short and J 4 bases short, with 16 bases between. Both previously described methods and listed TCR primers were employed to make bulk TCR libraries. TCRdb processed the PCR reads anew with MiXCR; each CDR3 protein has one entry. This table has a few hundred thousand distinct CDR3 sequences, roughly a quarter appearing once. The source material was naive CD8+ T cells from blood, with Jurkat cell RNA spiked in. The subset here: FACS-sorted CD8+CD4-CCR7+CD45RA+ naive T cells. V and J are TRBV28 and TRBJ1-2; no firm D call. The sequence derives from a human donor in good health. Some libraries in this study had Jurkat cell RNA spiked in. For the CDR3, the DNA is TGTGCCAGCAGTTCTTTGGTGCCAGGCATCTATGGCTACACCTTC. Its protein product is CASSSLVPGIYGYTF.